Following are 28 T cell receptor beta chains from one sample sequenced in a study of CD8 T cells in Susac syndrome. About 0.5 to 1 ug RNA was reverse transcribed with random hexamers. TCRdb passed the immunoSEQ multiplex PCR reads through MiXCR, listing each CDR3 protein once. The data hold roughly 76,000 distinct CDR3 sequences, with under 95% observed a single time. The specimen was CD8+ T cells from PBMCs. The source of these receptors is a human donor with Susac syndrome.

DNA of the CDR3: TGTGCCAGCAGTACTACAGCTACGTATGGCTACACCTTC. It yields the protein CASSTTATYGYTF. This chain connects TRBV6-5 to TRBJ1-2; D ambiguous. The CDR3 contains 13 residues. Germline CDR1 reads MNHEY; CDR2 reads SVGAGI. V lost 5 bases and J lost 5, with 12 bases in between.

The chain uses TRBV7-9 and TRBJ2-1, with 8 bases that match TRBD1. V lost 5 bases to trimming and J lost 2 bases; unmatched junction nucleotides: 5. Germline V gene sequence: CDR1 SEHNR, CDR2 FQNEAQ (reference sequence). The CDR3 totals 15 residues. CDR3 loop: CASSLGTGPYNEQFF. CDR3 nucleotide sequence: TGTGCCAGCAGCCTCGGGACAGGTCCCTACAATGAGCAGTTCTTC.

The CDR3 spells CASSPRRAYEQYF. CDR3 nucleotide sequence: TGCGCCAGCAGCCCCCGTAGAGCCTACGAGCAGTACTTC. This chain links TRBV5-1 with TRBJ2-7; no definite D call. Looked up from germline, CDR1 is SGHRS and CDR2 is YFSETQ. The CDR3 consists of 13 residues. Trimming pared 4 bases from V and 2 bases from J, leaving 10 bases between.

J is TRBJ2-3 and V is TRBV7-8; D is uncertain. The germline V gene encodes CDR1 SGHVS and CDR2 FQNEAQ. The CDR3 is made up of 13 amino acids. V gave up 4 bases and J gave up 4 bases, with 9 bases separating them. Here the CDR3 reads CASSSIDSDTQYF. For the CDR3, the DNA is TGTGCCAGCAGCTCCATTGATTCAGATACGCAGTATTTT. Using reference TRBV7-8 and TRBJ2-3 for the parts outside the CDR3, the full variable domain is GAGVSQSPRYKVAKRGQDVALRCDPISGHVSLFWYQQALGQGPEFLTYFQNEAQLDKSGLPSDRFFAERPEGSVSTLKIQRTQQEDSAVYLCASSSIDSDTQYFGPGTRLTVL.

This clonotype was recorded a few times. The chain couples TRBV7-6 to TRBJ2-5; D unresolved. Germline assignment: CDR1 SGHVS and CDR2 FNYEAQ. The CDR3 has 14 amino acids. Trimming pared 1 base from V and 1 base from J, leaving 7 bases between. CDR3: CASSLVGSQETQYF. The CDR3 DNA is TGTGCCAGCAGCTTAGTGGGGTCCCAAGAGACCCAGTACTTC.

The chain carries TRBV30 and TRBJ1-6; TRBD1 agrees at 7 bases. Germline CDR1 reads GTSNPN; CDR2 reads SVGIG (reference sequence). This CDR3 contains 13 residues. V lost 1 base and J lost 8; bases outside the gene matches: 2. The chain's CDR3 is CAWSAQGDSPLHF. In DNA, the CDR3 is TGTGCCTGGAGTGCGCAGGGGGATTCACCCCTCCACTTT.

This clonotype was seen a handful of times. V and J are TRBV28 and TRBJ2-7, with TRBD1 matching over 10 bases. The CDR3 totals 15 residues. The junction had 6 bases not matched to a gene; V was cut back by 4 bases and J by 3 bases. Germline CDR1 is MDHEN and CDR2 is SYDVKM. The CDR3, as DNA: TGTGCCAGCAGTTCCACCGGGACAGGGGTCTACGAGCAGTACTTC. Translation gives CASSSTGTGVYEQYF.

This clonotype was seen once. This sequence joins TRBV5-6 and TRBJ2-7; no reliable D call. The germline gives CDR1 SGHDT, CDR2 YYEEEE. V lost 1 base, J lost 4 bases, and 9 bases lay in between. This CDR3 has 13 amino acids. CDR3: CASSLSSFYEQYF. The CDR3 DNA sequence: TGTGCCAGCAGCTTGAGTAGCTTTTACGAGCAGTACTTC.

The table lists this clonotype with a count of one. The chain employs TRBV18 and TRBJ2-7; D ambiguous. There are 14 residues in the CDR3. Trimming took off 3 bases at V and 3 bases at J, with 12 bases between the two ends. Germline V gene sequence: CDR1 KGHSH, CDR2 LQKENI. The CDR3 loop reads CASSPERVFYEQYF. For the CDR3, the DNA is TGTGCCAGCTCACCTGAAAGGGTCTTCTACGAGCAGTACTTC.

The chain links TRBV27 to TRBJ2-5, with 15 bases fitting TRBD2. After removal of 3 bases from V and 4 bases from J, the junction contained 3 bases not matched to a gene. CDR3 length equals 16 residues. Germline CDR1 reads MNHEY; CDR2 reads SMNVEV (reference sequence). CDR3 amino acids: CASSFGTSGGRETQYF. DNA of the CDR3: TGTGCCAGCAGTTTTGGGACTAGCGGGGGGAGAGAGACCCAGTACTTC.

The genes are TRBV29-1 and TRBJ2-1; tentative D call: TRBD2 (6 bases). V was pared by 7 bases and J by 7 bases, with 20 bases between. Germline values: CDR1 SQVTM, CDR2 ANQGSEA. The CDR3 covers 14 residues. Written as DNA, the CDR3 is TGCAGCGCCGGCATCCTAGCGTCGGGGAATGAGCAGTTCTTC. Its protein product is CSAGILASGNEQFF.

The chain carries TRBV20-1 and TRBJ2-3; D might be TRBD2 (6 bases). CDR1 and CDR2 from the germline V gene are DFQATT and SNEGSKA (reference sequence). CDR3 length: 13 residues. The V end lost 7 bases, the J end lost 0 bases, and 11 bases lay between the germline ends. The CDR3 coding sequence is TGCAGTGGAGGGACTGAGAGCACAGATACGCAGTATTTT. It translates to CSGGTESTDTQYF.

V usage is TRBV20-1 and J usage is TRBJ1-5, with 8 bases matching TRBD1. The CDR3 is 13 amino acids. CDR1 is DFQATT, CDR2 SNEGSKA, per germline (reference sequence). Unmatched junction bases numbered 5, after V lost 4 bases and J lost 6 bases. The DNA for the CDR3 is TGCAGTGCTACGACAGGGGTGGGTCAGCCCCAGCATTTT. This sequence encodes CSATTGVGQPQHF.

V and J are TRBV20-1 and TRBJ2-1; D gene ambiguous. Deletions cut 2 bases from V and 1 base from J, with 18 bases between. The CDR3 extends over 17 amino acids. Per germline, CDR1 DFQATT and CDR2 SNEGSKA (reference sequence). The CDR3 DNA reads as TGCAGTGCTAGACCCCCGCCCCCGGCCCGGTCCTACAATGAGCAGTTCTTC. Translating it yields CSARPPPPARSYNEQFF.

J is TRBJ1-2 and V is TRBV14, with D uncertain. Looked up from germline, CDR1 is SGHDN and CDR2 is FVKESK. CDR3 size: 13 residues. Trimming shortened V by 2 bases and J by 5 bases, and 9 bases separated the two germline ends. Here the CDR3 DNA reads TGTGCCAGCAGCCAACCAAACAAGTATGGCTACACCTTC. Translation: CASSQPNKYGYTF. Combining the CDR3 with reference TRBV14 and TRBJ1-2 gives the whole variable domain EAGVTQFPSHSVIEKGQTVTLRCDPISGHDNLYWYRRVMGKEIKFLLHFVKESKQDESGMPNNRFLAERTGGTYSTLKVQPAELEDSGVYFCASSQPNKYGYTFGSGTRLTVV.

The chain employs TRBV13 and TRBJ2-7; 9 positions agree with TRBD2. This CDR3 spans 17 amino acids. V was clipped by 5 bases and J by 2 bases; unmatched bases: 13. From germline, CDR1 is PRHDT and CDR2 FYEKMQ (reference sequence). The chain's CDR3 is CASSPRVPSGDPYEQYF. In DNA, the CDR3 is TGTGCCAGCAGCCCCAGGGTCCCTAGCGGGGACCCCTACGAGCAGTACTTC.

The V call is TRBV30, the J call TRBJ2-1; TRBD1 agrees at 9 bases. With V trimmed by 5 bases and J by 3 bases, 2 bases remained unmatched. The CDR3 has 13 amino acids. The germline V gene encodes CDR1 GTSNPN and CDR2 SVGIG (reference sequence). Here the CDR3 reads CAWGQGFYNEQFF. CDR3 DNA: TGTGCCTGGGGACAGGGGTTCTACAATGAGCAGTTCTTC.

The genes are TRBV12-3 or TRBV12-4 and TRBJ2-1; D could derive from TRBD1 or TRBD2 (5 bases each). The CDR3 is made up of 15 amino acids. Trimming took 6 bases from V and 7 from J, leaving 19 bases between them. CDR3 protein: CASSRGTPPWNEQFF. CDR3 nucleotide sequence: TGTGCCAGCAGCCGTGGGACCCCCCCGTGGAATGAGCAGTTCTTC.

This chain joins TRBV2 and TRBJ1-2; 8 nucleotides align to TRBD1. The V and J ends lost 6 bases and 6 bases, in that order; junction bases with no gene match: 9. The CDR3 is 14 amino acids. Per germline, CDR1 SNHLY and CDR2 FYNNEI. The CDR3 sequence is CASRGTGFINGYTF. Written as DNA, the CDR3 is TGTGCCAGCAGGGGGACAGGATTTATCAATGGCTACACCTTC.

This rearrangement joins TRBV28 to TRBJ1-2; D ambiguous. Deletions cut 5 bases from V and 5 bases from J, with 24 bases between. Germline CDR1 is MDHEN and CDR2 is SYDVKM. The CDR3 runs to 17 residues. CDR3 DNA sequence: TGTGCCAGCAGTCCTCGGGCGGATGCTGTTATCGTTTATGGCTACACCTTC. Its protein is CASSPRADAVIVYGYTF.

This clonotype has only one observation. The CDR3 coding sequence is TGTGCCAGCAGTCCCCCAGGGTTTGATGGCTACACCTTC. The encoded protein is CASSPPGFDGYTF. The chain is built from TRBV27 and TRBJ1-2; D is perhaps TRBD1 (5 bases). Trimming stripped 5 bases from V and 6 bases from J, with 13 bases between. The CDR3 runs 13 residues. Germline CDR1 MNHEY, CDR2 SMNVEV (reference sequence).

The gene calls are TRBV20-1 and TRBJ2-1; tentative D call: TRBD1 (6 bases). Trimming stripped 6 bases from V and 2 bases from J, with 17 bases between. The germline CDR1 and CDR2 sequences are DFQATT and SNEGSKA (reference sequence). The CDR3 is made up of 15 amino acids. The CDR3 here is CSANEDRTTYNEQFF. DNA for the CDR3: TGCAGTGCAAATGAGGACAGAACAACCTACAATGAGCAGTTCTTC.

The chain uses TRBV5-4 and TRBJ1-1; D uncertain. Trimming took 6 bases from V and 0 from J, leaving 21 bases between them. The CDR3 contains 17 residues. In germline, CDR1 is SGHNT, CDR2 YYREEE (reference sequence). CDR3 DNA: TGTGCCAGCACCGGAGGGCCCCCCGTCCCCATGAACACTGAAGCTTTCTTT. Its translation: CASTGGPPVPMNTEAFF.

This chain connects TRBV20-1 to TRBJ1-1, with D possibly TRBD1 on 5 matching bases. V gave up 5 bases and J gave up 3 bases, with 10 bases separating them. From germline, CDR1 is DFQATT and CDR2 SNEGSKA (reference sequence). This CDR3 region has 12 residues. The CDR3 nucleotides are TGCAGTGCTGGATCGGGGGACACTGAAGCTTTCTTT. As protein: CSAGSGDTEAFF.

This chain joins TRBV3-1 and TRBJ2-5; tentatively, D is TRBD1 or TRBD2 (6 bases each). This CDR3 has 20 residues. Germline lookup yields CDR1 LGHDT and CDR2 YNNKEL (reference sequence). Trimming cost V 3 bases and J 0 bases, with 26 bases left between them. The CDR3 region has the DNA TGTGCCAGCAGCCATTCGACCAACGGGGGCCCTATATCTAACCAAGAGACCCAGTACTTC. It translates to CASSHSTNGGPISNQETQYF.

V is TRBV30 and J is TRBJ1-2; 9 positions agree with TRBD1. The CDR3 extends over 15 amino acids. Germline V gene lookup returns CDR1 GTSNPN and CDR2 SVGIG (reference sequence). V shed 4 bases and J 4 bases; nucleotides not matched to a gene: 10. CDR3 in DNA: TGTGCCTGGACAGAAGGACAGGGGAGTACCTATGGCTACACCTTC. The encoded protein is CAWTEGQGSTYGYTF.

J is TRBJ1-4 and V is TRBV30; no firm D call. Germline CDR1 is GTSNPN and CDR2 is SVGIG (reference sequence). V shed 2 bases and J shed 7 bases, with 8 bases lying between them. The CDR3 length is 12 residues. The CDR3 region is CAWSPGGEKLFF. The CDR3 coding sequence is TGTGCCTGGAGTCCGGGAGGTGAAAAACTGTTTTTT.

The rearrangement links TRBV21-1 to TRBJ2-1; TRBD2, the table's D call, was not compared with the DNA. TRBV21-1 is flagged as a pseudogene. The CDR3 runs to 16 residues. CDR3 residues: CASSKLMREGYNEQFF. The CDR3 DNA reads TGTGCCAGCAGCAAATTAATGCGGGAGGGGTACAATGAGCAGTTCTTC.